This entry describes one TCR beta chain. Its target is not known. This entry is derived from a study of T cell responses to AZD1222 COVID-19 vaccine. Findings and limits, study-wide: Seropositive at baseline were only a handful of AZD1222 recipients. Donors skewed white British and female; clonal diversity was possibly underestimated.

Here immunoSEQ multiplex PCR was the method, and the copy in TCRdb shows in-frame clones only, minus some. The table has fewer than 180,000 clones, 90% seen once. There are 16 residues in the CDR3. With V trimmed by 5 bases and J by 0 bases, 9 bases remained unmatched. Germline assignment: CDR1 MGHDK and CDR2 SYGVNS. The chain combines TRBV25-1 with TRBJ1-2; TRBD1 matches at 7 bases. The sample in question was peripheral blood, obtained 28 days after the second AZD1222 dose. The source is an adult who received the AZD1222 COVID-19 vaccine. The CDR3 coding sequence is TGTGCCAGCAGTCCCTCAAGGGGGCAAACTAACTATGGCTACACCTTC. Its protein is CASSPSRGQTNYGYTF.